This paragraph reports one T cell receptor beta chain. Germline lookup yields CDR1 SNHLY and CDR2 FYNNEI. The CDR3 is 14 residues long. V lost 6 bases and J 1 base, leaving 10 bases between the germline ends. The data belong to a study of blood T cell repertoires in COVID-19. The wider study: Samples came from the United States, Italy and Spain, spanning acute and convalescent COVID-19. T cells, B-cell-depleted T cells, or PBMCs supplied cDNA or gDNA.

This table comes from immunoSEQ multiplex PCR, and its TCRdb copy is limited to in-frame clones, with some not included. The sample has about 68,000 clones; just over 85% are singletons. The TCR sequence derives from an older woman with acute or convalescent COVID-19. The J gene is TRBJ2-4, the V gene TRBV2, with a possible D match to TRBD1 (6 bases). Specimen: peripheral blood. The CDR3 coding sequence is TGTGCCAGCAGCGACAGGAACGCCAAAAACATTCAGTACTTC. Protein: CASSDRNAKNIQYF.